This T cell receptor beta chain comes out of a study of tumour-infiltrating T cells in Burkitt lymphoma. Study-level background: Survival, overall and progression-free, tracked with productive clonality.

Sequencing was performed with immunoSEQ multiplex PCR; in TCRdb, only in-frame clones are kept and a portion is missing. This table holds 5,000 to 7,000 clones, more than 8% found once. A remark on this clone: At one end the junction does not follow the germline gene, possibly because of a read error.

Germline lookup yields CDR1 SGHAT and CDR2 FQNNGV. CDR3 length equals 17 residues. The chain employs TRBV11-2 and TRBJ1-6; D not certain. The origin of this receptor is a human donor with diffuse large B-cell lymphoma. Source material: tumor tissue. This CDR3 reads CANSIPSGVGINSPLHF. The CDR3 nucleotides are TGTGCCAACAGCATACCTAGCGGGGTGGGGATTAATTCACCCCTCCACTTT. Complete variable domain (other parts from reference TRBV11-2 and TRBJ1-6): EAGVAQSPRYKIIEKRQSVAFWCNPISGHATLYWYQQILGQGPKLLIQFQNNGVVDDSQLPKDRFSAERLKGVDSTLKIQPAKLEDSAVYLCANSIPSGVGINSPLHFGNGTRLTVT.